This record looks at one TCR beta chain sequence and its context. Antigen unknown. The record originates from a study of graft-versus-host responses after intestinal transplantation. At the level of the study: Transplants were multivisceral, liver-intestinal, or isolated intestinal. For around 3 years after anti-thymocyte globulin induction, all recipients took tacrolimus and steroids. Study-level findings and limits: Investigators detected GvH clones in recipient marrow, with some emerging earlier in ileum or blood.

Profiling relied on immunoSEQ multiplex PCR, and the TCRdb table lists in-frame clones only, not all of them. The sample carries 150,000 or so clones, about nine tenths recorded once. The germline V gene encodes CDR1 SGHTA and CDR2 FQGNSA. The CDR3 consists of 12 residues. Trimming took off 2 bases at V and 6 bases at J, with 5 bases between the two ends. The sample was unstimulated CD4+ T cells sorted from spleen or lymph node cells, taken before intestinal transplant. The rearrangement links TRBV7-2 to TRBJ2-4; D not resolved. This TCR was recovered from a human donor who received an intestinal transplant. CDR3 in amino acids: CASSLNLNIQYF. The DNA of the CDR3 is TGTGCCAGCAGCTTAAATTTAAACATTCAGTACTTC.